The 22 T cell receptor beta chains below come from one sample, sequenced in a study of T cells after yellow fever vaccination. TCRdb reanalysed the 5' RACE reads using MiXCR and keeps one entry per CDR3 protein. The table has more than 35,000 distinct CDR3 sequences, almost 7% seen once. This specimen was CD8+ T cells not binding an NS4B(214-222) dextramer, sorted from PBMCs, taken 45 days after the yellow fever booster vaccination. These receptors all come from a man aged 25-40 years who received the YFV17D yellow fever vaccine.

This clonotype was counted many times. The gene calls are TRBV7-2 and TRBJ2-3, with a possible D match to TRBD2 (6 bases). Trimming removed 3 bases from V and 15 bases from J, with 19 bases in between. CDR3 length: 13 amino acids. Germline CDR1 is SGHTA and CDR2 is FQGNSA. For the CDR3, the DNA is TGTGCCAGCAGCTTCACTGGGACTCCCCGAGGATATTTT. Translation gives CASSFTGTPRGYF.

This clonotype has a count of ten or more. The chain uses TRBV7-9 and TRBJ2-7; TRBD1 might be the D (5 bases). Trimming left V 8 bases short and J 3 bases short, with 11 bases between. The CDR3 has 12 amino acids. Germline V gene sequence: CDR1 SEHNR, CDR2 FQNEAQ (reference sequence). The CDR3 region is CASGQGGYEQYF. DNA for the CDR3: TGTGCCAGCGGGCAGGGCGGCTACGAGCAGTACTTC.

This clonotype has only a few counts. V usage is TRBV6-1 and J usage is TRBJ1-2, with no clear D. The length of the CDR3 is 9 residues. The V gene's germline CDR1 is MNHNS and CDR2 SASEGT. V was cut by 8 bases and J by 4 bases, with 2 bases left in between. CDR3 sequence reads: CASGYGYTF. The DNA of the CDR3 is TGTGCCAGCGGCTATGGCTACACCTTC.

This clonotype was recorded many times. The V gene is TRBV7-6, the J gene TRBJ2-7, with a tentative D call TRBD2 (7 bases). Germline V gene data show CDR1 as SGHVS and CDR2 as FNYEAQ. V lost 5 bases, J lost 3 bases, and 11 bases lay in between. This CDR3 comprises 13 residues. In DNA, the CDR3 is TGTGCCAGCAGCCTAGGGGGGGGCTACGAGCAGTACTTC. Translation gives CASSLGGGYEQYF.

The genes are TRBV5-6 and TRBJ2-4; D is uncertain. CDR1 and CDR2 (germline): SGHDT, YYEEEE. CDR3 size: 14 residues. V lost 3 bases, J lost 0 bases, and 7 bases lay in between. The CDR3 DNA follows: TGTGCCAGCAGCTCCGGGCTAGCCAAAAACATTCAGTACTTC. This translates into CASSSGLAKNIQYF.

This clonotype was observed many times. The V and J genes are TRBV28 and TRBJ2-7; the D call may be TRBD1 or TRBD2 (6 bases each). V was pared by 3 bases and J by 2 bases, with 17 bases between. The CDR3 has 16 residues. The germline V gene encodes CDR1 MDHEN and CDR2 SYDVKM. The DNA of the CDR3 is TGTGCCAGCAGTTTCCAGGCGGGACACGCGACCTACGAGCAGTACTTC. It specifies CASSFQAGHATYEQYF.

This clonotype occurred many times. DNA for the CDR3: TGTGCCAGCAGCGCCTCCTCCCAAAGGACTAGCGGGAGCACAGATACGCAGTATTTT. Translated: CASSASSQRTSGSTDTQYF. The chain combines TRBV9 with TRBJ2-3, with 11 nucleotides matching TRBD2. The CDR3 runs 19 residues. Unmatched junction bases numbered 12, after V lost 3 bases and J lost 0 bases. Germline lookup yields CDR1 SGDLS and CDR2 YYNGEE.

This clonotype was observed many times. The chain couples TRBV27 to TRBJ1-4; the D is unclear. V gave up 10 bases and J gave up 10 bases, with 13 bases separating them. This CDR3 is built from 11 residues. CDR1 is MNHEY and CDR2 is SMNVEV in the germline V gene (reference sequence). The CDR3 DNA sequence: TGTGCCATCCTTGCCGGCGGAAAACTGTTTTTT. This sequence encodes CAILAGGKLFF.

This clonotype has a count of ten or more. This chain uses TRBV15 with TRBJ2-1; D perhaps matches TRBD2 (5 bases). Germline assignment: CDR1 LNHNV and CDR2 YYDKDF (reference sequence). This CDR3 comprises 15 residues. Trimming removed 2 bases from V and 2 bases from J, with 10 bases in between. CDR3 DNA: TGTGCCACCAGCAGACTAGGAGGAACCTACAATGAGCAGTTCTTC. Translating it yields CATSRLGGTYNEQFF.

In this sample, this clonotype turned up many times. The chain couples TRBV12-3 or TRBV12-4 to TRBJ2-3; 7 nucleotides align to TRBD2. This CDR3 contains 17 residues. Unmatched junction bases numbered 12, after V lost 1 base and J lost 5 bases. The CDR3 reads CASSLGLAPIHGDTQYF. CDR3 in DNA: TGTGCCAGCAGTTTAGGACTAGCCCCTATCCACGGAGATACGCAGTATTTT.

The CDR3 sequence is CASSEQVSYNEQFF. The DNA for the CDR3 is TGTGCCAGCAGTGAACAGGTCTCCTACAATGAGCAGTTCTTC. The chain uses TRBV2 and TRBJ2-1, with D uncertain. The V gene lost 2 bases and the J gene lost 0 bases, with 5 bases spanning the gap. Germline values: CDR1 SNHLY, CDR2 FYNNEI. The CDR3 loop spans 14 amino acids.

This clonotype was picked up a small number of times. The chain links TRBV4-3 to TRBJ2-3; D is undetermined. The CDR3 is 16 amino acids. Trimming left V 0 bases short and J 2 bases short, with 12 bases between. Per the germline V gene, CDR1 is LGHNA and CDR2 is YSLEER. Here the CDR3 DNA reads TGCGCCAGCAGCCAAGATGGATTGGAGTCCACAGATACGCAGTATTTT. Translating it yields CASSQDGLESTDTQYF.

This clonotype was seen ten or more times. This chain uses TRBV3-1 with TRBJ2-7; 7 nucleotides agree with TRBD1. Looked up from germline, CDR1 is LGHDT and CDR2 is YNNKEL (reference sequence). V shed 3 bases and J 0 bases; nucleotides not matched to a gene: 5. This CDR3 is built from 15 residues. The CDR3 DNA follows: TGTGCCAGCAGCCATGGGCCAGGGGGCTCCTACGAGCAGTACTTC. Translating it yields CASSHGPGGSYEQYF.

As to this clonotype: Since a much larger clone is just one base distant, this may be a read error. This chain uses TRBV18 with TRBJ2-1, with D tentatively TRBD2 (6 bases). The CDR3 totals 14 residues. Germline V gene lookup returns CDR1 KGHSH and CDR2 LQKENI. CDR3 DNA sequence: TGTGCCAGCGCTAGCGCGCTCTCCTTCAATGAGCAGTTCTTC. Translating it yields CASASALSFNEQFF.

In its sample, this clonotype was seen many times. The chain links TRBV6-1 to TRBJ1-1; D is undetermined. The CDR3 sequence is 17 residues long. Germline CDR1 reads MNHNS; CDR2 reads SASEGT. Trimming stripped 1 base from V and 0 bases from J, with 15 bases between. CDR3 DNA: TGTGCCAGCAGTGAAGAATTTCAGGACCCCGTGAACACTGAAGCTTTCTTT. It codes for CASSEEFQDPVNTEAFF.

This clonotype was observed at least ten times. This chain connects TRBV20-1 to TRBJ2-1; D unclear. The V gene lost 1 base and the J gene lost 0 bases, with 10 bases spanning the gap. This CDR3 contains 15 residues. The germline V gene encodes CDR1 DFQATT and CDR2 SNEGSKA (reference sequence). The CDR3 nucleotides are TGCAGTGCTAGAGGTGCCCCGAGCTCCTACAATGAGCAGTTCTTC. Amino acid sequence: CSARGAPSSYNEQFF.

This clonotype was counted ten times or more. V gene TRBV5-1 combines with J gene TRBJ2-1, with 9 positions matching TRBD2. Looked up from germline, CDR1 is SGHRS and CDR2 is YFSETQ. There are 16 residues in the CDR3. With V trimmed by 1 base and J by 2 bases, 4 bases remained unmatched. The CDR3 DNA sequence: TGCGCCAGCAGCTTGAGAGCGGGAGGTACCTACAATGAGCAGTTCTTC. Its translation is CASSLRAGGTYNEQFF.

This clonotype was picked up many times. V and J are TRBV29-1 and TRBJ2-1; TRBD2 is a possible D gene (6 bases). The V end was cut by 1 base, the J end by 1 base, with 8 bases between. The CDR3 totals 14 residues. Germline V CDR1 and CDR2: SQVTM, ANQGSEA. CDR3 nucleotides: TGCAGCGTTGAAGGCGGGGATTCCTACAATGAGCAGTTCTTC. Protein product: CSVEGGDSYNEQFF.

This clonotype came up a few times. The CDR3 sequence is CASSLGASYGYTF. CDR3 DNA sequence: TGTGCCAGCAGCTTAGGGGCAAGCTATGGCTACACCTTC. The V call is TRBV5-6, the J call TRBJ1-2, with TRBD1 as a possible D gene (5 bases). Germline CDR1 and CDR2: SGHDT and YYEEEE. V was shortened by 2 bases and J by 4 bases, with 9 bases between the two germline ends. This CDR3 region has 13 residues.

This clonotype was detected ten times or more. The V and J genes are TRBV5-1 and TRBJ2-2, with no clear D. The CDR3 spans 23 residues. Trimming pared 1 base from V and 3 bases from J, leaving 34 bases between. The germline gives CDR1 SGHRS, CDR2 YFSETQ. The CDR3 spells CASSLFPLPGRLPPLADTGELFF. The CDR3 DNA sequence: TGCGCCAGCAGCTTGTTCCCCCTCCCCGGCAGATTACCGCCCCTCGCGGACACCGGGGAGCTGTTTTTT.

This clonotype came up many times. The chain has TRBV7-9 and TRBJ2-7, with 9 bases that match TRBD1. The junction had 8 bases not matched to a gene; V was cut back by 5 bases and J by 3 bases. Germline CDR1 SEHNR, CDR2 FQNEAQ (reference sequence). The CDR3 totals 15 residues. Here the CDR3 DNA reads TGTGCCAGCAGCCCCCGGGACAGGGCAGGCTACGAGCAGTACTTC. Translating gives CASSPRDRAGYEQYF. Based on the CDR3 plus reference TRBV7-9 and TRBJ2-7, the full variable domain is DTGVSQNPRHKITKRGQNVTFRCDPISEHNRLYWYRQTLGQGPEFLTYFQNEAQLEKSRLLSDRFSAERPKGSFSTLEIQRTEQGDSAMYLCASSPRDRAGYEQYFGPGTRLTVT.

The V and J genes are TRBV5-6 and TRBJ2-2, with a possible D match to TRBD2 (6 bases). The CDR3 extends over 16 amino acids. Between the trimmed V and J ends, which lost 1 base and 2 bases, there was a span of 12 bases. Germline CDR1 and CDR2: SGHDT and YYEEEE. The CDR3 reads CASSLISGANTGELFF. The CDR3 coding sequence is TGTGCCAGCAGCTTGATTAGCGGCGCAAACACCGGGGAGCTGTTTTTT.